This TCR beta chain derives from a study of identifying expanded T cells in peripheral blood. Findings and caveats of the study: Clone count variance between approximately two-week samples rose with total template count. Technical replicates showed around 1.2 changed clones; two weeks roughly 16; four weeks 19.

Sequencing used immunoSEQ multiplex PCR; TCRdb keeps in-frame clones, though not all of them. Among approximately 100,000 clones listed, about 87% were seen once. During the collection period, no donor immune events like infections were recorded. A note on this clone: Its specificity is not known.

Sequencing was carried out using blood. The receptor's source is a person between 18 and 75 years old in good health.

As DNA, the CDR3 is TGTGCCAGCAGTCATCGCGGGACCCTCAATGAAAAACTGTTTTTT. Its translation: CASSHRGTLNEKLFF. This rearrangement joins TRBV28 to TRBJ1-4; possibly TRBD1 for D (5 bases). CDR3 length: 15 amino acids. V lost 5 bases to trimming and J lost 5 bases, with 15 bases between them. Germline V gene data show CDR1 as MDHEN and CDR2 as SYDVKM.